The rows below give T cell receptor beta chains drawn from one sample of a study of T-cell memory formation after mild COVID-19. TCRdb re-derived calls from the 5' RACE reads in MiXCR, one entry per CDR3 protein. The repertoire includes 200,000 or so distinct CDR3 sequences, over 9% of them detected once, and roughly 3.5% sits in the top ten. Sequenced: PBMCs or a T cell subset sorted from them (not recorded which). The receptors originated from a man aged 18 to 29 who had mild COVID-19 (a few samples of this study predate the infection). Cell type and time point are not known. CDR3s include the opening cysteine and the closing phenylalanine or tryptophan. The order of the fields is clone size, V gene, J gene, D gene, CDR3 DNA, CDR3 protein. A D gene is named only where the DNA matches it firmly. Expanded clones are given a class, and other clones once, few, many or no size at all.

many	TRBV27	TRBJ2-7	NA	TGTGCCAGCAGTTCTTTGGTGGGGGGCTACCATACCACCCGGCAGTACTTC	CASSSLVGGYHTTRQYF
NA	TRBV6-2/TRBV6-3	TRBJ1-6	NA	TGTGCCAGCAGTCCCGGACAGCTTAATTCACCCCTCCACTTT	CASSPGQLNSPLHF
few	TRBV28	TRBJ1-2	TRBD1	TGTGCCAGCAGTGAAACAGGGGGAGTTTATGGCTACACCTTC	CASSETGGVYGYTF
few	TRBV5-4	TRBJ1-1	NA	TGTGCCAGCACCCTTTCTCCGCGGGGGGGAGACACTGAAGCTTTCTTT	CASTLSPRGGDTEAFF
NA	TRBV7-2	TRBJ1-6	TRBD1	TGTGCCAGCAGCCCGCGGACAGGGGCCTATAATTCACCCCTCCACTTT	CASSPRTGAYNSPLHF
many	TRBV7-9	TRBJ2-1	TRBD1	TGTGCCAGCAGCGCCCGACAGGGCGATGAGCAGTTCTTC	CASSARQGDEQFF
NA	TRBV7-2	TRBJ1-2	NA	TGTGCCAGCAGCTTAGAGACAGCACGTGTTTGGTACGGCTACACCTTC	CASSLETARVWYGYTF
many	TRBV12-3/TRBV12-4	TRBJ1-1	NA	TGTGCCAGCAGTTTACAGAACACTGAAGCTTTCTTT	CASSLQNTEAFF
NA	TRBV20-1	TRBJ1-1	NA	TGCAGTGCTCCAAGGGCGGAACACATGAACACTGAAGCTTTCTTT	CSAPRAEHMNTEAFF
few	TRBV10-3	TRBJ2-7	NA	TGTGCCATCGGGGACCAAAACGGCTACGAGCAGTACTTC	CAIGDQNGYEQYF
NA	TRBV6-2/TRBV6-3	TRBJ2-5	TRBD2	TGTGCCAGCAGTGCTAGCGGGGCCGAGACCCAGTACTTC	CASSASGAETQYF
NA	TRBV5-1	TRBJ1-1	NA	TGCGCCAGCAGCTGGACGACTGCGAACACTGAAGCTTTCTTT	CASSWTTANTEAFF
many	TRBV11-2	TRBJ1-2	TRBD1	TGTGCCAGCAGCCTGGACAGGCGTGACTATGGCTACACCTTC	CASSLDRRDYGYTF
few	TRBV6-5	TRBJ1-2	NA	TGTGCCAGCAGTTACAGTCCGGGACTCGGGTATGGCTACACCTTC	CASSYSPGLGYGYTF
few	TRBV28	TRBJ2-1	NA	TGTGCCAGCAGTTTATACGATCAGAGGACAGAACCTCAGTTCTTC	CASSLYDQRTEPQFF
NA	TRBV24-1	TRBJ2-3	TRBD1	TGTGCCACCAGTGACCCCGGGACAGGGGGGGGCACAGATACGCAGTATTTT	CATSDPGTGGGTDTQYF
few	TRBV20-1	TRBJ2-5	NA	TGCAGTGCAGCGGAGGGGGCCAGGGAGACCCAGTACTTC	CSAAEGARETQYF
few	TRBV15	TRBJ2-2	TRBD2	TGTGCCACCAGCAGAGTACCCCTGAGTAGCGGGGGATCGAACACCGGGGAGCTGTTTTTT	CATSRVPLSSGGSNTGELFF
NA	TRBV6-5	TRBJ2-7	TRBD2	TGTGCCAGCAGTTACCGCGGGACTAGCGGGGGCTACGAGCAGTACTTC	CASSYRGTSGGYEQYF
NA	TRBV12-3/TRBV12-4	TRBJ1-2	NA	TGTGCCAGCAGTTTAGAGATTGGTCGTGGCTACACCTTC	CASSLEIGRGYTF
NA	TRBV20-1	TRBJ2-3	NA	TGCAGTGCTAGAGGGGGACCAGATACGCAGTATTTT	CSARGGPDTQYF
NA	TRBV19	TRBJ2-7	NA	TGTGCCAGTAGTCAATCCGGGACTTATTCCTACGAGCAGTACTTC	CASSQSGTYSYEQYF
NA	TRBV24-1	TRBJ2-5	TRBD1	TGTGCCACCAGTGACAGGGACAGGGGGGAGACCCAGTACTTC	CATSDRDRGETQYF
many	TRBV7-9	TRBJ1-2	NA	TGTGCCAGCAGCTTAGTCCCGTATGGCTACACCTTC	CASSLVPYGYTF
few	TRBV9	TRBJ1-6	TRBD1	TGTGCCAGCAGTGTAACGGGACAGTTCAATTCACCCCTCCACTTT	CASSVTGQFNSPLHF
many	TRBV2	TRBJ2-1	TRBD2	TGTGCCAGCAGGGCTAGCGGGGGGTCGCAGTTCTTC	CASRASGGSQFF
many	TRBV5-1	TRBJ1-1	TRBD1	TGCGCCAGCAGCGTTACCGGGACAGTGGGCACTGAAGCTTTCTTT	CASSVTGTVGTEAFF
NA	TRBV4-1	TRBJ2-1	TRBD1	TGCGCCAGCAGCCACGGGGACAGGAGTAAGATCTTC	CASSHGDRSKIF
few	TRBV6-1	TRBJ2-1	TRBD2	TGTGCCAGCAGCGGGACTATCCATGAGCAGTTCTTC	CASSGTIHEQFF
many	TRBV5-1	TRBJ1-5	NA	TGCGCCAGCAGCCCCGGGACGGCCAATCAGCCCCAGCATTTT	CASSPGTANQPQHF
few	TRBV6-2/TRBV6-3	TRBJ2-7	NA	TGTGCCAGCACCCGGGACATGGGTTACGAGCAGTACTTC	CASTRDMGYEQYF
NA	TRBV10-3	TRBJ2-4	TRBD2	TGTGCCATCAGTCTAAGCGGGGGTGCCAAAAACATTCAGTACTTC	CAISLSGGAKNIQYF
many	TRBV5-1	TRBJ2-7	NA	TGCGCCAGCAGCCCTCAGACCGGGCCCCAGGAGAAGTACTTC	CASSPQTGPQEKYF
many	TRBV7-2	TRBJ1-5	TRBD1	TGTGCCAGCAGCTTAGACAGGGGGCATCAGCCCCAGCATTTT	CASSLDRGHQPQHF
NA	TRBV9	TRBJ2-3	NA	TGTGCCAGCAGCGACTGGGACTCTACAGATACGCAGTATTTT	CASSDWDSTDTQYF
NA	TRBV7-2	TRBJ1-1	TRBD1	TGTGCCAGCAGCCCCGAGGCGGGACAGAAAGAAGCTTTCTTT	CASSPEAGQKEAFF
many	TRBV7-2	TRBJ1-6	NA	TGTGCCAGCAGGAGAACAGATACCTATAATTCACCCCTCCACTTT	CASRRTDTYNSPLHF
many	TRBV5-1	TRBJ1-5	TRBD1	TGCGCCAGCAGCTTTACAGGGGATCAGCCCCAGCATTTT	CASSFTGDQPQHF
few	TRBV7-3	TRBJ2-5	TRBD1	TGTGCCAGCAGCTCCGGACAGGGGTCCAAGACCCAGTACTTC	CASSSGQGSKTQYF
few	TRBV12-3/TRBV12-4	TRBJ2-5	NA	TGTGCCAGCGCAAGGGGGATTCCAGAGACCCAGTACTTC	CASARGIPETQYF
few	TRBV12-3/TRBV12-4	TRBJ1-2	NA	TGTGCCAGCAACACAAGAGGAGCTAACTATGGCTACACCTTC	CASNTRGANYGYTF
many	TRBV20-1	TRBJ2-1	TRBD2	TGCAGTGCTGGGACTAGCGGGGGGGCCGGCAATGAGCAGTTCTTC	CSAGTSGGAGNEQFF
few	TRBV7-6	TRBJ2-3	TRBD1	TGTGCCAGCAGCCAGCGACAGGGCAGCACAGATACGCAGTATTTT	CASSQRQGSTDTQYF
few	TRBV6-2/TRBV6-3	TRBJ1-2	TRBD1	TGTGCCAGCAGCTCCGGGACAGGGCACTATGGCTACACCTTC	CASSSGTGHYGYTF
many	TRBV7-6	TRBJ1-2	NA	TGCGCCAGCAGCTTGGACCGGGACTATGGCTACACCTTC	CASSLDRDYGYTF
NA	TRBV5-4	TRBJ1-4	NA	TGTGCCAGCAGCTTGGAGTCTAGTGAAAAACTGTTTTTT	CASSLESSEKLFF
many	TRBV12-3/TRBV12-4	TRBJ2-3	NA	TGTGCCAGCAGTTTCACGGGGAGCACGCAGTATTTT	CASSFTGSTQYF
few	TRBV10-3	TRBJ2-3	NA	TGTGCCATCAGTGGGCCCTCGGATACGCAGTATTTT	CAISGPSDTQYF
few	TRBV9	TRBJ2-3	NA	TGTGCCAGCAGCTCCACCCGGGACCTTTTTAGCACAGATACGCAGTATTTT	CASSSTRDLFSTDTQYF
NA	TRBV6-6	TRBJ1-2	NA	TGTGCCAGTGGGCCCGGGACGTCCGGCTACACCTTC	CASGPGTSGYTF
many	TRBV6-2/TRBV6-3	TRBJ1-5	NA	TGTGCCAGCAGTTACACCTCGTCCCAGCCCCAGCATTTT	CASSYTSSQPQHF
NA	TRBV6-1	TRBJ2-5	NA	TGTGCCAGCAGACTAACAGGAACGGAGACCCAGTACTTC	CASRLTGTETQYF
few	TRBV5-1	TRBJ2-7	NA	TGCGCCAGCAGCTTGCAGCTGGCCTCCTACGAGCAGTACTTC	CASSLQLASYEQYF
many	TRBV20-1	TRBJ2-1	TRBD2	TGCAGTGCTAGTTCTAGCGGGGTTAGCTCCTACAATGAGCAGTTCTTC	CSASSSGVSSYNEQFF
few	TRBV12-3/TRBV12-4	TRBJ1-1	TRBD1	TGTGCCAGCTCATCAGGGGGCTCGACCACCACTGAAGCTTTCTTT	CASSSGGSTTTEAFF